The 17 T cell receptor beta chains reported below all come from one sample, sequenced in a study of OX40 agonist ivuxolimab in advanced cancers. Assay used: immunoSEQ multiplex PCR; TCRdb lists only in-frame clones, some missing. The table records about 76,000 clones, 88% of them present only once. This specimen was CD4+ or CD8+ T cells sorted from blood, taken in a trial of the OX40 agonist ivuxolimab. The receptors were sampled from an adult with an advanced solid tumor such as melanoma, head and neck, liver or kidney cancer.

The chain joins TRBV11-1 to TRBJ2-1; perhaps TRBD1 as D (5 bases). The germline gives CDR1 SGHAT, CDR2 FQDESV (reference sequence). Trimming stripped 2 bases from V and 6 bases from J, with 14 bases between. The CDR3 sequence is 15 residues long. Here the CDR3 reads CASSLLVRDSNEQFF. CDR3 coding DNA: TGTGCCAGCAGCTTATTGGTCAGGGATTCCAATGAGCAGTTCTTC.

This chain joins TRBV27 and TRBJ2-2; 16 bases fit TRBD2. CDR3 length: 16 residues. Trimming took 5 bases from V and 6 from J; bases not matched to a gene: 3. Germline V gene lookup returns CDR1 MNHEY and CDR2 SMNVEV (reference sequence). The CDR3 DNA follows: TGTGCCAGCAGTGGGGGACTAGCGGGAGGGTCCGGGGAGCTGTTTTTT. Its protein is CASSGGLAGGSGELFF.

This clone appeared once. The chain is built from TRBV14 and TRBJ2-7; D gene uncertain. V was cut by 0 bases and J by 6 bases, with 6 bases left in between. This CDR3 region has 12 residues. CDR1 and CDR2 (germline): SGHDN, FVKESK. The CDR3 DNA reads as TGTGCCAGCAGCCAAGATCTTGGCGAGCAGTACTTC. Amino acids: CASSQDLGEQYF.

The sample holds a few counts of this clone. The chain uses TRBV18 and TRBJ1-5, with a possible D match to TRBD1 (5 bases). This CDR3 is built from 13 residues. The ends were cut back, 4 bases at V and 4 bases at J, with 8 bases in the middle. CDR1 is KGHSH, CDR2 LQKENI, per germline. The CDR3 is CASSLDRNQPQHF. For the CDR3, the DNA is TGTGCCAGCTCACTCGACAGAAATCAGCCCCAGCATTTT.

The rearrangement links TRBV9 to TRBJ2-3; D may be TRBD2 (5 bases). The V gene's germline CDR1 is SGDLS and CDR2 YYNGEE. V shed 2 bases and J shed 3 bases, with 13 bases lying between them. The CDR3 totals 15 residues. The CDR3 reads CASSVSGDATDTQYF. For the CDR3, the DNA is TGTGCCAGCAGCGTGTCCGGGGATGCGACAGATACGCAGTATTTT.

This chain uses TRBV27 with TRBJ2-5; the D gene is possibly TRBD1 (6 bases). The V and J ends lost 2 bases and 0 bases respectively, with 13 bases between them. Germline V CDR1 and CDR2: MNHEY, SMNVEV (reference sequence). The CDR3 runs to 16 residues. DNA for the CDR3: TGTGCCAGCAGTTTAAAACAGGGAAGGGACCAAGAGACCCAGTACTTC. Translated, it gives CASSLKQGRDQETQYF.

CDR3 in amino acids: CASSLYGTTGELFF. DNA for the CDR3: TGTGCCAGCAGCTTATACGGGACCACCGGGGAGCTGTTTTTT. This chain joins TRBV7-2 and TRBJ2-2; perhaps D is TRBD1 or TRBD2 (5 bases each). Germline-derived CDR1 and CDR2 are SGHTA and FQGNSA. Deletions cut 2 bases from V and 4 bases from J, with 8 bases between. The CDR3 loop spans 14 amino acids.

This chain uses TRBV2 with TRBJ2-2, with TRBD1 matching over 7 bases. The CDR3 contains 13 residues. The trim removed 6 bases at V and 5 bases at J, leaving 3 bases unmatched. From germline, CDR1 is SNHLY and CDR2 FYNNEI. Written as DNA, the CDR3 is TGTGCCAGCAGAGACAGGGAAACCGGGGAGCTGTTTTTT. It yields the protein CASRDRETGELFF.

This chain links TRBV5-5 with TRBJ1-3, with D possibly matching TRBD1 (6 bases). Germline V CDR1 and CDR2: SGHKS, YYEKEE (reference sequence). CDR3 size: 16 residues. V dropped 0 bases and J dropped 4 bases, with 14 bases sitting between them. The CDR3 reads CASSLAGAGVGNTIYF. In DNA form, the CDR3 reads TGTGCCAGCAGCTTGGCCGGGGCAGGGGTAGGAAACACCATATATTTT.

The chain is built from TRBV30 and TRBJ1-4, with 10 bases matching TRBD1. Germline trimming cut 1 base from V and 5 bases from J; bases unmatched to any gene: 4. The CDR3 contains 15 residues. CDR1 is GTSNPN and CDR2 is SVGIG in the germline V gene (reference sequence). The CDR3 sequence is CAWSAPGQGNEKLFF. DNA of the CDR3: TGTGCCTGGAGTGCCCCGGGACAGGGGAATGAAAAACTGTTTTTT.

The table lists this clone with a few counts. This chain joins TRBV19 and TRBJ2-1; D might be TRBD1 (5 bases). V lost 6 bases to trimming and J lost 5 bases, with 8 bases between them. CDR1 is LNHDA and CDR2 is SQIVND in the germline V gene (reference sequence). CDR3 length: 12 amino acids. CDR3 in DNA: TGTGCCAGTAGCCTCAGGGACAATGAGCAGTTCTTC. This sequence encodes CASSLRDNEQFF. Variable domain in full (rest from reference TRBV19 and TRBJ2-1): DGGITQSPKYLFRKEGQNVTLSCEQNLNHDAMYWYRQDPGQGLRLIYYSQIVNDFQKGDIAEGYSVSREKKESFPLTVTSAQKNPTAFYLCASSLRDNEQFFGPGTRLTVL.

This chain links TRBV11-2 with TRBJ2-2; 11 nucleotides agree with TRBD1. CDR3 length: 17 amino acids. V was clipped by 5 bases and J by 5 bases; unmatched bases: 10. Germline-derived CDR1 and CDR2 are SGHAT and FQNNGV. The CDR3 DNA reads as TGTGCCAGCAGCCCGGGGGACAGGGGGTCGTATACCGGGGAGCTGTTTTTT. Its protein product is CASSPGDRGSYTGELFF.

J is TRBJ1-3 and V is TRBV9, with D possibly being TRBD1 (5 bases). The CDR3 loop spans 16 amino acids. CDR1 is SGDLS and CDR2 is YYNGEE in the germline V gene. V lost 1 base and J 0 bases, leaving 11 bases between the germline ends. The CDR3 is CASSVSERGSGNTIYF. The CDR3 DNA reads TGTGCCAGCAGCGTATCCGAGAGGGGCTCTGGAAACACCATATATTTT. The full variable domain, with the rest looked up from reference TRBV9 and TRBJ1-3, is DSGVTQTPKHLITATGQRVTLRCSPRSGDLSVYWYQQSLDQGLQFLIQYYNGEERAKGNILERFSAQQFPDLHSELNLSSLELGDSALYFCASSVSERGSGNTIYFGEGSWLTVV.

The rearrangement joins TRBV2 to TRBJ1-5; D perhaps matches TRBD1 (6 bases). Germline CDR1 is SNHLY and CDR2 is FYNNEI. The V gene lost 7 bases and the J gene lost 1 base, with 14 bases spanning the gap. The CDR3 sequence is 15 residues long. CDR3 DNA: TGTGCCAGCACTGCTGGGACATTCAGCAATCAGCCCCAGCATTTT. Its protein product is CASTAGTFSNQPQHF.

J is TRBJ2-1 and V is TRBV5-1, with a tentative D call TRBD2 (5 bases). Germline CDR1 reads SGHRS; CDR2 reads YFSETQ. Trimming removed 1 base at V and 12 bases at J, with 14 bases between. CDR3 length: 13 amino acids. CDR3 protein: CASSLIPSEGQFF. CDR3 bases: TGCGCCAGCAGCTTGATTCCTAGTGAGGGGCAGTTCTTC.

V usage is TRBV7-2 and J usage is TRBJ2-1; no definite D call. The CDR3 sequence is 15 residues long. Looked up from germline, CDR1 is SGHTA and CDR2 is FQGNSA. Trimming left V 5 bases short and J 8 bases short, with 19 bases between. In DNA, the CDR3 is TGTGCCAGCAGCCCCCCTGAGGCCACGAACGATGAGCAGTTCTTC. Translating gives CASSPPEATNDEQFF.

The V call is TRBV2, the J call TRBJ1-2, with D tentatively TRBD1 (5 bases). This CDR3 region has 13 residues. Germline V lookup: CDR1 SNHLY, CDR2 FYNNEI. Trimming left V 7 bases short and J 4 bases short, with 13 bases between. CDR3 DNA: TGTGCCAGCAATTCCGCAGGGCCCTATGGCTACACCTTC. Translation: CASNSAGPYGYTF.